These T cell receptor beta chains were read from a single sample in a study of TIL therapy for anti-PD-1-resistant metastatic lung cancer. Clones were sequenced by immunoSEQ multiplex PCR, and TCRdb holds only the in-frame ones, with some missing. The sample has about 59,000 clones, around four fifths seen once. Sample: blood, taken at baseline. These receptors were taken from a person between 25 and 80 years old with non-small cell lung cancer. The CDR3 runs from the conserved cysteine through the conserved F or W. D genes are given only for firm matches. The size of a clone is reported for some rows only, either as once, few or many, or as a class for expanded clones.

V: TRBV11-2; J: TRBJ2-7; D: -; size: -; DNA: TGTGCCAGCAGCTGGATGGGTTCTGCCCCCGAGCAGTACTTC; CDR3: CASSWMGSAPEQYF
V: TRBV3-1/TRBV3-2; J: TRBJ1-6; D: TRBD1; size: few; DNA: TGTGCCAGCAGCCAAAGACAGGGAAGATCACCCCTCCACTTT; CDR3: CASSQRQGRSPLHF
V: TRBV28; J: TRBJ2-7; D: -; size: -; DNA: TGTGCCAGCAGCACGCCCCAGTCGGGGAGACCTTCCTACGAGCAGTACTTC; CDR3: CASSTPQSGRPSYEQYF
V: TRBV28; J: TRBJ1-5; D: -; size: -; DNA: TGTGCCAGCAGACCTGCCAATAGTCAGCCCCAGCATTTT; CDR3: CASRPANSQPQHF
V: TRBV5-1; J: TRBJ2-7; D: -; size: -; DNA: TGCGCCAGCAGCATCGGACCCTTAGCGGACCCCTTCGGGGAGCAGTACTTC; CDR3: CASSIGPLADPFGEQYF
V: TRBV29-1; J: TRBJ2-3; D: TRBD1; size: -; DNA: TGCAGCGTTGAGGGACAGGGGTATACAGATACGCAGTATTTT; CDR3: CSVEGQGYTDTQYF
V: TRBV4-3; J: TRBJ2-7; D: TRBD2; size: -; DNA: TGCGCCAGCAGCGAACGACTAGCGGGAGCACACGAGCAGTACTTC; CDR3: CASSERLAGAHEQYF
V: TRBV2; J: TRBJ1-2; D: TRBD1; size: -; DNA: TGTGCCAGCAGGCCGGGACAGGCTAACTATGGCTACACCTTC; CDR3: CASRPGQANYGYTF
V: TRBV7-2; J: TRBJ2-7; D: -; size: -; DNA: TGTGCCAGCAGCTTAATAGGTGGCTCCTACGAGCAGTACTTC; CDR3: CASSLIGGSYEQYF
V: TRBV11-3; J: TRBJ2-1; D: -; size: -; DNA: TGTGCCAGCAGTCCGGGGAGCAATGAGCAGTTCTTC; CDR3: CASSPGSNEQFF
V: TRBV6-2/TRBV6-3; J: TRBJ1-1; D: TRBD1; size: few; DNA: TGTGCCAGCAGTTACTCGTGGCCGGGACAGACGAACACTGAAGCTTTCTTT; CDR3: CASSYSWPGQTNTEAFF
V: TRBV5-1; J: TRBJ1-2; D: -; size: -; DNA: TGCGCCAGCAGCTTGACAGTTAGCTATGGCTACACCTTC; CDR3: CASSLTVSYGYTF
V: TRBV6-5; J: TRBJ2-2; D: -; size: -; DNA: TGTGCCAGCAAACTTCCTAGTGGGGGCACCGGGGAGCTGTTTTTT; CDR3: CASKLPSGGTGELFF
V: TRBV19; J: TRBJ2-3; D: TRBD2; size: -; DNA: TGTGCCAGTAGTACCGGGACTAGCGGACCCACAGATACGCAGTATTTT; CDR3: CASSTGTSGPTDTQYF
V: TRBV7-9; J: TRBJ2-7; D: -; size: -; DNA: TGTGCCAGCAGCCCCGGACGACTCGAGCAGTACTTC; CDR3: CASSPGRLEQYF
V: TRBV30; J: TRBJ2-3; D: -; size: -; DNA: TGTGCCTGGACAGGCACAGATACGCAGTATTTT; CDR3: CAWTGTDTQYF
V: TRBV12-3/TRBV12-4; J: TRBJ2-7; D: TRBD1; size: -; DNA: TGTGCCAGCAGTCAACAGGGGCTCGAGCAGTACTTC; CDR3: CASSQQGLEQYF
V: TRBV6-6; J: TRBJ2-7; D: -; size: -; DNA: TGTGCCAGCAGCATCCCCCGCGGAGGTCACCACGAGCAGTACTTC; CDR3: CASSIPRGGHHEQYF
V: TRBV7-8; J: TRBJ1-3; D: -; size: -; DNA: TGTGCCAGCAGCTTAAGCTCTGGAAACACCATATATTTT; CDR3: CASSLSSGNTIYF
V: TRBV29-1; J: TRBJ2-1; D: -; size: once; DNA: TGCAGCGTTGATAGCGACTACAATGAGCAGTTCTTC; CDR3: CSVDSDYNEQFF
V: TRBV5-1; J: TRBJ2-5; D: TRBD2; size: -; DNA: TGCGCCAGCAGCACCTTACTAGCGGGGGGGCTGGAGACCCAGTACTTC; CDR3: CASSTLLAGGLETQYF
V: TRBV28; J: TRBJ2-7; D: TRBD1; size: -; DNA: TGTGCCAGCAGTTTTCAAGGGGGCGGTTACGAGCAGTACTTC; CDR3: CASSFQGGGYEQYF
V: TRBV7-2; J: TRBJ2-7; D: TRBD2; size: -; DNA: TGTGCCAGCAGCTTAAAGACTAGCTACGTATACGAGCAGTACTTC; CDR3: CASSLKTSYVYEQYF
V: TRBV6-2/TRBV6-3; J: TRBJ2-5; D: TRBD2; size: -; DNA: TGTGCCAGCAGTGACACCGGGACTAGCGCCCAAGAGACCCAGTACTTC; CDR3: CASSDTGTSAQETQYF
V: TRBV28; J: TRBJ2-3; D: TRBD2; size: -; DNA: TGTGCCAGCAGTTTAGGGACTAGCGGGAGCCCTATAGATACGCAGTATTTT; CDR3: CASSLGTSGSPIDTQYF
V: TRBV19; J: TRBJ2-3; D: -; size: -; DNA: TGTGCCAGTAGTATAAAATCAGGGTCAGAGGGGGGAGATACGCAGTATTTT; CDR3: CASSIKSGSEGGDTQYF
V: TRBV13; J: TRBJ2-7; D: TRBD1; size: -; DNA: TGTGCCAGCAGCCGAACGCAGGGGGTCCTTCCCTACGAGCAGTACTTC; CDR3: CASSRTQGVLPYEQYF
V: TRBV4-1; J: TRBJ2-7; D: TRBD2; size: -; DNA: TGCGCCAGCAGCCACCGAAAGAGCGGGGGGACCACCTACGAGCAGTACTTC; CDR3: CASSHRKSGGTTYEQYF
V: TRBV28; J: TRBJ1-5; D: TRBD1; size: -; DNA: TGTGCCAGCATAGAGGACAGGTTGTATCAGCCCCAGCATTTT; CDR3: CASIEDRLYQPQHF
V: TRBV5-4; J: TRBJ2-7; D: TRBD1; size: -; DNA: TGTGCCAGCAGCTCTTTACAGGGGGCAAACGAGCAGTACTTC; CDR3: CASSSLQGANEQYF
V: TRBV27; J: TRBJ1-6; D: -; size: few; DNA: TGTGCCAGCAGTTCTCGACAGGATAATTCACCCCTCCACTTT; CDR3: CASSSRQDNSPLHF
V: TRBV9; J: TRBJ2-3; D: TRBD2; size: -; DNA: TGTGCCAGCAGCGCCCGACTAGCGGGGGGCCTAAGCACAGATACGCAGTATTTT; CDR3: CASSARLAGGLSTDTQYF
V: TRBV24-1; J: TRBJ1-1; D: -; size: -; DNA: TGTGCCACCAGTGATTATCAGAACACTGAAGCTTTCTTT; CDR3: CATSDYQNTEAFF
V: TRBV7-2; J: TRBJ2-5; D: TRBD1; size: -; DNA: TGTGCCAGCAGCCGGGACAGGGGAGAGACCCAGTACTTC; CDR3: CASSRDRGETQYF
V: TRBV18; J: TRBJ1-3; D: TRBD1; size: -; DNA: TGTGCCAGCTCACTCGGGACAGTGGCTGGAAACACCATATATTTT; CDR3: CASSLGTVAGNTIYF
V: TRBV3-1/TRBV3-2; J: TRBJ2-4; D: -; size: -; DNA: TGTGCCAGCAGCCAGGCGGGCTCTGCCAAAAACATTCAGTACTTC; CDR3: CASSQAGSAKNIQYF
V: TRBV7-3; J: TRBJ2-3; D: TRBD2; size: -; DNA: TGTGCCAGCAGCTTATATAGCGGGAGAGGTAGAGATACGCAGTATTTT; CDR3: CASSLYSGRGRDTQYF
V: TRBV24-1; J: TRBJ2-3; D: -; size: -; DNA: TGTGCCACCATGTCGGAGGGCACAGATACGCAGTATTTT; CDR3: CATMSEGTDTQYF
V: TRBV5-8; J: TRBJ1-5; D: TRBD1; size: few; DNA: TGTGCCAGCAGCTTGCTTCTAACGGACAGGGGGAGAAGCAATCAGCCCCAGCATTTT; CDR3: CASSLLLTDRGRSNQPQHF
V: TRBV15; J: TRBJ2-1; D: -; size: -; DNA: TGTGCCACCAGCAGAGAATCAAGCTCCTACAATGAGCAGTTCTTC; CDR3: CATSRESSSYNEQFF
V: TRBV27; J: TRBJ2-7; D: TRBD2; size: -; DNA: TGTGCCAGCAGTTTACTTGGGACTAGCGGGGACTACGAGCAGTACTTC; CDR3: CASSLLGTSGDYEQYF
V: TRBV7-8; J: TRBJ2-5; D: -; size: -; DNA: TGTGCCAGCAGCCCTTGGGCAGAGACCCAGTACTTC; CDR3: CASSPWAETQYF
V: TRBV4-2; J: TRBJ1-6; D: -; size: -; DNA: TGTGCCAGCAGCCTTCGGGTGGGCGAGAATTCACCCCTCCACTTT; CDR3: CASSLRVGENSPLHF
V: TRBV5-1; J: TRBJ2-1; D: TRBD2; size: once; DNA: TGCGCCAGCAGCCCCCGGGTAGCGGGGGACAATGAGCAGTTCTTC; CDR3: CASSPRVAGDNEQFF
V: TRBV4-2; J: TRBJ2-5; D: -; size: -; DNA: TGTGCCAGCAGCCAGACCGGGACTGCCGGAGGGACCCAGTACTTC; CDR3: CASSQTGTAGGTQYF
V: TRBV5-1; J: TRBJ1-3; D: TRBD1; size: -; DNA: TGCGCCAGCAGCCCAGCACAGGGGGCTGGAAACACCATATATTTT; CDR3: CASSPAQGAGNTIYF
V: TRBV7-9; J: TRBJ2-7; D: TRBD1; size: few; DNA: TGTGCCAGCAGCACAGGGACAGGCTTCTACGAGCAGTACTTC; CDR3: CASSTGTGFYEQYF
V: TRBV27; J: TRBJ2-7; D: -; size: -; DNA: TGTGCCAGCAGTTTACTGCCAGGAACTTACGAGCAGTACTTC; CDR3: CASSLLPGTYEQYF
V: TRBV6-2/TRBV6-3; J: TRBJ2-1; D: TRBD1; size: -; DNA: TGTGCCAGCAGTCTGACAGGGGGGCTTTCTAATGAGCAGTTCTTC; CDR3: CASSLTGGLSNEQFF
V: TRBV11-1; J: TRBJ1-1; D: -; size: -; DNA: TGTGCCAGCAGCTTAGGGGCGGCCTATTTGAACACTGAAGCTTTCTTT; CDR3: CASSLGAAYLNTEAFF
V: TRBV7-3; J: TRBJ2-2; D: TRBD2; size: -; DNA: TGTGCCAGCAGCTTAACGGGACTAGCGGGAGTTGGCACCGGGGAGCTGTTTTTT; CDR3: CASSLTGLAGVGTGELFF
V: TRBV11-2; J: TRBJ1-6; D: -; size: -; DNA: TGTGCCAGCAGCTCTAGTTCTGGTAAGTGTCCCAATAATTCACCCCTCCACTTT; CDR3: CASSSSSGKCPNNSPLHF
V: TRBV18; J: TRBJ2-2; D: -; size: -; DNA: TGTGCCAGCTCACCCTGGAATTTAGGAACCGGGGAGCTGTTTTTT; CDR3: CASSPWNLGTGELFF
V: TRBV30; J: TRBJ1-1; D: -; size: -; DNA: TGTGCCTGGAGGAAGGGATTGAAGACTGAAGCTTTCTTT; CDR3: CAWRKGLKTEAFF
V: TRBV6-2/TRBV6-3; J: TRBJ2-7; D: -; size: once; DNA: TGTGCCAGCAGCTCCGCCTACGAGCAGTACTTC; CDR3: CASSSAYEQYF
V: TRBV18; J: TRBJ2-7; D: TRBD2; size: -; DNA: TGTGCCAGCTCACCAGACGGGAGGGGATACGAGCAGTACTTC; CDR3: CASSPDGRGYEQYF
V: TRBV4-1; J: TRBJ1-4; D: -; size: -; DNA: TGCGCCAGCAGCCAGGACCCGACAGCCCGAAAACTGTTTTTT; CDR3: CASSQDPTARKLFF
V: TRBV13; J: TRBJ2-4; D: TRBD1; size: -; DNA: TGTGCCGTCCCGACAGGGGCCAAAAACATTCAGTACTTC; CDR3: CAVPTGAKNIQYF
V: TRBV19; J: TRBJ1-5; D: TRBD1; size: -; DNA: TGTGCCAGTAGAGGCGACAGGGCCAGCAATCAGCCCCAGCATTTT; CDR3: CASRGDRASNQPQHF
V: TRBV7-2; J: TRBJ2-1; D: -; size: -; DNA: TGTGCCAGCAGCGCATCACAGGGAGTCTCACACAATGAGCAGTTCTTC; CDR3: CASSASQGVSHNEQFF